This TCR beta chain was sequenced for a study of T cell repertoires in cytomegalovirus infection. Comment on this clonotype: Antigen specificity is unknown.

Notes on the study in general: Predominance within the ex vivo response was attributable to HLA-C-restricted CMV-specific TCR beta clonotypes.

The germline CDR1 and CDR2 sequences are WNHNN and SYGVQD (reference sequence). V lost 3 bases and J lost 8, with 11 bases in between. This CDR3 has 13 residues. In TCRdb, the reads were re-called with MiXCR into one record per CDR3 protein. The sample consists of hundreds of thousands of distinct CDR3 sequences, about 24% of them appearing once. The rearrangement links TRBV10-1 to TRBJ2-1; D gene unclear. Sequencing was carried out using CD8+ T cells from PBMCs. This TCR derives from a human donor in good health (CMV status not recorded). Some clones in this sample may be carry-over from other donors' samples. DNA for the CDR3: TGCGCCAGCAGTGATGGGGTATCGGATGAGCAGTTCTTC. It specifies CASSDGVSDEQFF.